One and the same sample provided the 26 T cell receptor beta chains below, sequenced in a study of cytomegalovirus exposure and HLA in healthy donors. PCR used 60 Vbeta primers and 13 Jbeta primers. Assay used: immunoSEQ multiplex PCR; TCRdb lists only in-frame clones, some missing. The data hold roughly 120,000 clones, with roughly two thirds observed a single time. What was sequenced was PBMCs. Receptors were obtained from a man in his late teens or twenties in good health and CMV-seropositive.

This clone came up once. This rearrangement joins TRBV7-2 to TRBJ2-3; TRBD1 might be the D (5 bases). CDR3 length equals 15 residues. V was shortened by 1 base and J by 1 base, with 9 bases between the two germline ends. Germline V lookup: CDR1 SGHTA, CDR2 FQGNSA. The chain's CDR3 is CASSLGLTGTDTQYF. The CDR3 coding sequence is TGTGCCAGCAGCTTAGGACTGACAGGCACAGATACGCAGTATTTT.

The CDR3 DNA reads TGTGCCAGTAGTAGGGACAGGGTTAACTCTGGGGCCAACGTCCTGACTTTC. It specifies CASSRDRVNSGANVLTF. The chain links TRBV19 to TRBJ2-6; 9 bases fit TRBD1. The CDR3 has 17 amino acids. Germline trimming cut 4 bases from V and 0 bases from J; bases unmatched to any gene: 4. The germline V gene has CDR1 LNHDA and CDR2 SQIVND (reference sequence).

The chain joins TRBV15 to TRBJ2-3; 9 nucleotides align to TRBD1. Looked up from germline, CDR1 is LNHNV and CDR2 is YYDKDF (reference sequence). The ends lost 3 bases at V and 2 bases at J; junction bases unmatched: 3. This CDR3 is 15 amino acids long. CDR3 protein: CATSRDRGPTDTQYF. The CDR3 DNA reads as TGTGCCACCAGCAGGGACAGGGGACCCACAGATACGCAGTATTTT.

The chain has TRBV19 and TRBJ2-3; TRBD1 matches at 7 bases. The germline gives CDR1 LNHDA, CDR2 SQIVND (reference sequence). The CDR3 totals 15 residues. V lost 2 bases and J lost 0; bases outside the gene matches: 2. The CDR3: CASSILQGSTDTQYF. The DNA of the CDR3 is TGTGCCAGTAGTATACTACAGGGGAGCACAGATACGCAGTATTTT. The whole variable domain, filled in from reference TRBV19 and TRBJ2-3, reads DGGITQSPKYLFRKEGQNVTLSCEQNLNHDAMYWYRQDPGQGLRLIYYSQIVNDFQKGDIAEGYSVSREKKESFPLTVTSAQKNPTAFYLCASSILQGSTDTQYFGPGTRLTVL.

The V call is TRBV5-6, the J call TRBJ2-5; TRBD2 is a possible D gene (6 bases). Germline lookup yields CDR1 SGHDT and CDR2 YYEEEE. The CDR3 totals 15 residues. V was trimmed by 2 bases and J by 0 bases, leaving 11 bases between them. CDR3 residues: CASSLLPGDQETQYF. The DNA for the CDR3 is TGTGCCAGCAGCTTATTACCGGGGGACCAAGAGACCCAGTACTTC.

Here the CDR3 reads CASAPGTGGAFGYTF. In DNA, the CDR3 is TGTGCCAGCGCCCCAGGGACAGGGGGCGCCTTTGGCTACACCTTC. The chain recombines TRBV27 with TRBJ1-2, with 12 bases aligning to TRBD1. Trimming cost V 8 bases and J 7 bases; bases outside gene matches: 11. The CDR3 consists of 15 residues. Germline lookup yields CDR1 MNHEY and CDR2 SMNVEV (reference sequence).

The rearrangement links TRBV7-9 to TRBJ2-1; 9 bases align to TRBD2. There are 13 residues in the CDR3. Germline V gives CDR1 SEHNR, CDR2 FQNEAQ (reference sequence). Losses at the gene ends were 6 bases for V and 9 bases for J; bases not matched to a gene: 6. The CDR3 sequence is CASRGRGGGEQFF. In DNA, the CDR3 is TGTGCCAGCAGGGGACGCGGGGGGGGTGAGCAGTTCTTC.

The chain's CDR3 is CASSLQDANSPLHF. Here the CDR3 DNA reads TGTGCCAGCAGTTTACAGGATGCGAATTCACCCCTCCACTTT. The chain couples TRBV27 to TRBJ1-6, with D uncertain. Looked up from germline, CDR1 is MNHEY and CDR2 is SMNVEV (reference sequence). The CDR3 sequence is 14 residues long. The ends were cut back, 2 bases at V and 7 bases at J, with 9 bases in the middle.

The chain joins TRBV2 to TRBJ1-3; D remains unclear. The CDR3 spans 12 residues. V was pared by 8 bases and J by 4 bases, with 9 bases between. Germline CDR1 SNHLY, CDR2 FYNNEI. The CDR3 sequence: CASGLAGNTIYF. The CDR3 bases are TGTGCCAGCGGTCTGGCCGGAAACACCATATATTTT.

V gene TRBV27 combines with J gene TRBJ2-7; the D gene is possibly TRBD2 (7 bases). CDR3 length: 14 amino acids. CDR1 MNHEY and CDR2 SMNVEV come from the germline V gene (reference sequence). Deletions cut 7 bases from V and 5 bases from J, with 18 bases between. CDR3 region: CASTPPGGRHEQYF. CDR3 nucleotide sequence: TGTGCCAGCACCCCCCCCGGGGGGCGGCACGAGCAGTACTTC.

This clone was observed a single time. The chain is built from TRBV7-8 and TRBJ2-1; 9 bases agree with TRBD2. The V and J ends lost 5 bases and 3 bases, in that order; junction bases with no gene match: 5. Germline CDR1 is SGHVS and CDR2 is FQNEAQ. This CDR3 spans 15 amino acids. In DNA, the CDR3 is TGTGCCAGCAGCCAAATTAGCGGGGGCTACAATGAGCAGTTCTTC. This translates into CASSQISGGYNEQFF.

The CDR3 DNA sequence: TGTGCCAGCAGGGGGCAGGCGCGCAACGAGCAGTACTTC. Translation gives CASRGQARNEQYF. J is TRBJ2-7 and V is TRBV28, with D possibly matching TRBD1 (5 bases). Looked up from germline, CDR1 is MDHEN and CDR2 is SYDVKM. The CDR3 covers 13 residues. The V gene lost 6 bases and the J gene lost 5 bases, with 14 bases spanning the gap.

The chain carries TRBV7-9 and TRBJ2-4, with 8 bases that match TRBD1. CDR3 length: 15 residues. Germline CDR1 SEHNR, CDR2 FQNEAQ (reference sequence). The V segment lost 5 bases and the J segment 2 bases; nucleotides outside the gene matches: 5. The DNA of the CDR3 is TGTGCCAGCAGCCCCGGACAGGGAACCAAAAACATTCAGTACTTC. Translation gives CASSPGQGTKNIQYF.

The chain is built from TRBV5-1 and TRBJ2-3; possible D gene TRBD1, 5 bases. The CDR3 loop spans 14 amino acids. V was pared by 1 base and J by 5 bases, with 11 bases between. Germline V gene data show CDR1 as SGHRS and CDR2 as YFSETQ. The CDR3 sequence is CASSLNRKRDTQYF. The CDR3 DNA follows: TGCGCCAGCAGCTTGAACAGGAAGAGAGATACGCAGTATTTT.

This chain uses TRBV2 with TRBJ1-5; D call uncertain. This CDR3 spans 16 amino acids. Trimming shortened V by 5 bases and J by 5 bases, and 19 bases separated the two germline ends. The V gene's germline CDR1 is SNHLY and CDR2 FYNNEI. DNA of the CDR3: TGTGCCAGCAGTCTACTGCGCAAGGGAGGCGATCAGCCCCAGCATTTT. It encodes CASSLLRKGGDQPQHF.

This clone was seen only once. This rearrangement joins TRBV10-3 to TRBJ1-5, with a weak D call TRBD1 (5 bases). Germline V lookup: CDR1 ENHRY, CDR2 SYGVKD. V was trimmed by 0 bases and J by 9 bases, leaving 9 bases between them. The length of the CDR3 is 13 residues. CDR3 residues: CAISESLQGPQHF. In DNA form, the CDR3 reads TGTGCCATCAGTGAGTCTCTGCAGGGGCCCCAGCATTTT.

The J gene is TRBJ1-4, the V gene TRBV6-5; D unclear. This CDR3 region has 13 residues. V dropped 4 bases and J dropped 8 bases, with 11 bases sitting between them. Germline assignment: CDR1 MNHEY and CDR2 SVGAGI. CDR3: CASSFIRGEKLFF. Written as DNA, the CDR3 is TGTGCCAGCAGTTTCATAAGAGGGGAAAAACTGTTTTTT.

J is TRBJ2-3 and V is TRBV7-6; D remains ambiguous. Germline V lookup: CDR1 SGHVS, CDR2 FNYEAQ. V dropped 5 bases and J dropped 9 bases, with 21 bases sitting between them. This CDR3 has 15 residues. The CDR3 reads CASSPKNPTPFTQYF. The CDR3, as DNA: TGTGCCAGCAGCCCCAAAAACCCGACTCCCTTCACGCAGTATTTT.

The chain employs TRBV6-1 and TRBJ1-5; D perhaps matches TRBD1 (5 bases). The CDR3 has 13 amino acids. Germline V gene data show CDR1 as MNHNS and CDR2 as SASEGT. Trimming took off 3 bases at V and 11 bases at J, with 14 bases between the two ends. The CDR3 region is CASSDQGLGTQHF. CDR3 sequence (DNA): TGTGCCAGCAGTGATCAGGGTCTAGGGACCCAGCATTTT.

This sequence joins TRBV11-2 and TRBJ1-1, with D possibly matching TRBD1 (6 bases). This CDR3 comprises 17 residues. CDR1 is SGHAT, CDR2 FQNNGV, per germline. The ends were cut back, 6 bases at V and 0 bases at J, with 20 bases in the middle. DNA of the CDR3: TGTGCCAGCAGTCCAACAGGGCGAACACGGGTGAACACTGAAGCTTTCTTT. It encodes CASSPTGRTRVNTEAFF.

J is TRBJ2-3 and V is TRBV12-5; D remains ambiguous. CDR3 length: 13 residues. The germline V gene has CDR1 LGHNT and CDR2 FRNRAP. Trimming stripped 6 bases from V and 1 base from J, with 8 bases between. The CDR3 here is CASGLARTDTQYF. As DNA, the CDR3 is TGTGCTAGTGGCTTAGCCCGCACAGATACGCAGTATTTT.

A few counts support this clone. This sequence joins TRBV15 and TRBJ2-1, with 8 bases identical to TRBD2. Germline CDR1 LNHNV, CDR2 YYDKDF (reference sequence). V was pared by 1 base and J by 4 bases, with 3 bases of the junction left unmatched. This CDR3 region has 15 residues. In DNA, the CDR3 is TGTGCCACCAGCAGAGGTCGGGGGGGGTACAATGAGCAGTTCTTC. Translated, it gives CATSRGRGGYNEQFF.

The chain recombines TRBV2 with TRBJ1-4; the D gene is possibly TRBD1 (5 bases). CDR1 and CDR2 (germline): SNHLY, FYNNEI. The V gene lost 4 bases and the J gene lost 0 bases, with 12 bases spanning the gap. CDR3 length equals 16 residues. CDR3: CASSGSSGTTNEKLFF. The DNA for the CDR3 is TGTGCCAGCAGTGGGTCCTCAGGGACAACTAATGAAAAACTGTTTTTT.

This clone was picked up a small number of times. J is TRBJ2-1 and V is TRBV6-1, with 7 bases matching TRBD1. The CDR3 contains 13 residues. Germline V gene sequence: CDR1 MNHNS, CDR2 SASEGT. V was clipped by 8 bases and J by 6 bases; unmatched bases: 7. Here the CDR3 reads CASRRQGSNEQFF. DNA for the CDR3: TGTGCCAGCCGACGACAGGGATCCAATGAGCAGTTCTTC.

This rearrangement joins TRBV19 to TRBJ2-3, with D perhaps matching TRBD2 (6 bases). This CDR3 has 13 amino acids. Germline V CDR1 and CDR2: LNHDA, SQIVND (reference sequence). The V end lost 8 bases, the J end lost 1 base, and 10 bases lay between the germline ends. CDR3 region: CASEPGGTDTQYF. In DNA form, the CDR3 reads TGTGCCAGTGAGCCGGGGGGCACAGATACGCAGTATTTT.

This clone was detected a few times. This sequence joins TRBV2 and TRBJ1-4; D unresolved. The CDR3 is made up of 16 amino acids. V was shortened by 8 bases and J by 4 bases, with 20 bases between the two germline ends. Germline V gene sequence: CDR1 SNHLY, CDR2 FYNNEI. CDR3 DNA: TGTGCCAGCCGCGGAGCTTCCGGGAATTTTAATGAAAAACTGTTTTTT. It yields the protein CASRGASGNFNEKLFF.